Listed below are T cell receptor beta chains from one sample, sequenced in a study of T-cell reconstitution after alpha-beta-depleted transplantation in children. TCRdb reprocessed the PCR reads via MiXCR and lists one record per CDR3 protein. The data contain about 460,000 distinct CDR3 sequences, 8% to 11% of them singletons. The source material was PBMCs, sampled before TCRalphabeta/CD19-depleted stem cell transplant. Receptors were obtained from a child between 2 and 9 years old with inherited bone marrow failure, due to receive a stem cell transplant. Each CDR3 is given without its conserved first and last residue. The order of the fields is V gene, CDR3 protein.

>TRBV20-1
SATSPPLGTQY
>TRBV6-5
ASSYGTGVQPQH
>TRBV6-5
ASSWDRGEKLF
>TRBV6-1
ASSGQLGVL
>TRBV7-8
ASSLGNPVVEQF
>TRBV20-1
SARARVSYEQY
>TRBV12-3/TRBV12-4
ASSPTTSGSHTQY
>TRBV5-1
ASRILGLGTEAF
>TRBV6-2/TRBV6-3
ASSRPGQGEETQY
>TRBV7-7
ASSLVGPNTGELF
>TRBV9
ASSPRGPWDPYEQY
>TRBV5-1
ASSPGLGSGNEQF
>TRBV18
ASSKETGGDTEAF
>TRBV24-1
ATSDPIDRANEQF
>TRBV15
ATSRDPGPDTGELF
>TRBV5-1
ASSLSFSGSVDTQY
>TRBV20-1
SAESGSAGTDTQY
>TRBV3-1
ASSPPGSYDQY
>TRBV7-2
ASSVGTSGSPYEQY
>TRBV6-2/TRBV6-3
ASSYSGGRAEDTQY
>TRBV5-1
ASSLGEGANVLT
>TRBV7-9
ASSPSGRIGYEQY
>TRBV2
ARLGLAGGNTQY
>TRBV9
ASSGLDNTVSYEQY
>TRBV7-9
ASSPLRANDAEAF
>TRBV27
ASGTSSYNEQF
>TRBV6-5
ASSYGVQGVYGYT
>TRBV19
ASTLAPGVNQPQH
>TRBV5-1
ASSPGTADTQY
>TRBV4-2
ASSQVSLEVNEQF
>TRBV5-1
ASSLSGVNTDTQY
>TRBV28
ASRYGLAGGPYEQY
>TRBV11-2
ASSLSGAIQY
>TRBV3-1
ASSQEEGGGNEQF
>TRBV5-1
ASSLDSSKETQY
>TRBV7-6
ASSPIGTSASPYEQY
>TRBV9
ASSVGVGTEAF
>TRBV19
ASSIASGPPSYNEQF
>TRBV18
ASSRGVPRRDNNSPLH
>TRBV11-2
ASSFFMYNEQF
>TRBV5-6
ASSGFDRRNSPLH
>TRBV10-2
ASSAGQGPTYEQY
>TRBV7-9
ASSRTDDKNIQY
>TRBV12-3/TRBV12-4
ASAFNSPLH
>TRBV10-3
AISEAGGNEQF
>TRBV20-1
SARPQAVWRGNEQF
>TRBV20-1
SARPLSFFNEKLF
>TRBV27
ASSETSGHTQY
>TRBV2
ASSSSVLNNEQF
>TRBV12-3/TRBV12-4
ASSSRTSTDTQY
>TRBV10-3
AISTDWNSYNEQF
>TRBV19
ASSYWVVGNTEAF
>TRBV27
ASSLKFVNYGCT
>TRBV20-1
SARTLPSGSSHNEQF
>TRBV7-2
ASSLGLAGVYNEQF
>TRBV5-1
ASSFGGRSNQPQH